The present TCR beta chain was sequenced within a study of T cells after yellow fever vaccination. Study findings and constraints: Reappearing after the booster were most of the clones from primary vaccination (about 96% CD4, 85% to 90% CD8).

V lost 2 bases and J 6 bases, leaving 11 bases between the germline ends. The CDR3 totals 13 residues. Germline assignment: CDR1 MNHNY and CDR2 SVGAGI (reference sequence). Template switching by 5'RACE produced TCR cDNA, adding a universal primer site and UMIs. TCRdb redid the calling of the 5' RACE reads with MiXCR, one entry per CDR3 protein. The sample comprises over 250,000 distinct CDR3 sequences, about 5.2% of which are singletons, and roughly 3.3% rests with the top ten. Of note for this clonotype: Its antigen remains unidentified.

J is TRBJ2-7 and V is TRBV6-6; D is possibly TRBD1 (6 bases). The sample in question was CD4+ T cells sorted from PBMCs, obtained on the day of the yellow fever booster vaccination. This receptor was taken from a young man who received the YFV17D yellow fever vaccine. The CDR3 sequence is CASSYPGGPEQYF. Written as DNA, the CDR3 is TGTGCCAGCAGTTACCCTGGGGGCCCCGAGCAGTACTTC.